These T cell receptor beta chains were read from a single sample in a study of glioma-infiltrating T cells. TCRdb re-called the multiplex PCR reads with MiXCR, one entry per CDR3 protein. The table lists more than 300,000 distinct CDR3 sequences, 41% of them singletons. The sequencing sample was made of glioma tissue, nonneoplastic brain tissue, or PBMCs (not recorded which). The source of these receptors is a human donor with low-grade glioma or glioblastoma, undergoing nonglioma brain surgery, or in good health (not recorded which). Each CDR3 is given with its conserved first and last residue. D genes are given only for firm matches. A row's size may be missing; if present it is once, few, many or a size class.

j_gene | d_gene | v_gene | abundance | CDR3nt | CDR3aa
TRBJ1-1 | TRBD1 | TRBV28 | - | TGTGCCAGCAGGGCGGGACAGGGAAGGGGAAAAACTGAAGCTTTCTTT | CASRAGQGRGKTEAFF
TRBJ1-2 | - | TRBV5-4 | - | TGTGCCAGCAGCTTGGTAACAGGTCACTATGGCTACACCTTC | CASSLVTGHYGYTF
TRBJ1-1 | - | TRBV6-2/TRBV6-3 | many | TGTGCCAGCAGTTACTGGCTGACAGACACTGAAGCTTTCTTT | CASSYWLTDTEAFF
TRBJ2-7 | - | TRBV20-1 | - | TGCAGTGCTAGAGAAGCGACAGGAACTTGCTACGAGCAGTACTTC | CSAREATGTCYEQYF
TRBJ2-7 | TRBD2 | TRBV4-1 | - | TGTGCCAGCAGCCGGGGCCTAGCGGAAGACTACGAGCAGTACTTC | CASSRGLAEDYEQYF
TRBJ1-5 | - | TRBV6-1 | many | TGTGCCAGCAGTGAACGGAAGAATCAGCCCCAGCATTTT | CASSERKNQPQHF
TRBJ2-7 | TRBD2 | TRBV28 | - | TGTGCCAGCCAAGCGACTAGCGGGAGTTGGTGGTTTTACGAGCAGTACTTC | CASQATSGSWWFYEQYF
TRBJ1-2 | - | TRBV20-1 | few | TGCAGTGCTAGCATGCAGGGTGGCTATGGCTACACCTTC | CSASMQGGYGYTF
TRBJ2-2 | - | TRBV6-5 | once | TGTGCCAGCAGTCCTCCGCCAGTAAACACCGGGGAGCTGTTTTTT | CASSPPPVNTGELFF
TRBJ2-7 | TRBD2 | TRBV25-1 | - | TGTGCCAGCGCAAAGCTAGCGGGCTTCTCCTACGAGCAGTACTTC | CASAKLAGFSYEQYF
TRBJ1-5 | TRBD1 | TRBV20-1 | - | TGCAGTGCTTTGGGACAGGGGAGGGACAATCAGCCCCAGCATTTT | CSALGQGRDNQPQHF
TRBJ1-1 | TRBD1 | TRBV27 | many | TGTGCCAGCAGTTTCCTCGCAGGGGGCACTGAAGCTTTCTTT | CASSFLAGGTEAFF
TRBJ1-1 | - | TRBV6-1 | - | TGTGCCAGCTCCTATGGGGGGCCGATCGAAGCGGCTTTCTTT | CASSYGGPIEAAFF
TRBJ1-3 | - | TRBV20-1 | few | TGCAGTGCTAGAGATCGAACGAGCTCTGGAAACACCATATATTTT | CSARDRTSSGNTIYF
TRBJ1-3 | - | TRBV20-1 | - | TGCAGTGCTAGTCCCCCACAGGGAGGGTCTGGAAACACCATGTATTTT | CSASPPQGGSGNTMYF
TRBJ2-5 | - | TRBV7-9 | - | TGTGCCAGCAGCCCCGACCCTGAGGCCGAGTACTTC | CASSPDPEAEYF
TRBJ2-7 | TRBD1 | TRBV7-2 | - | TGTGCCAGCAGCTTCCGGGACAGTCCCTTCTACGAGCAGTACTTC | CASSFRDSPFYEQYF
TRBJ1-1 | - | TRBV18 | few | TGTGCCAGCTCCCCCGAGCGACAGCAGAACACTGAAGCTTTCTTT | CASSPERQQNTEAFF
TRBJ2-7 | TRBD1 | TRBV6-1 | many | TGTGCCAGCAGCCCGGGACAGGGGGTAGTTGAGCAGTACTTC | CASSPGQGVVEQYF
TRBJ2-7 | TRBD1 | TRBV20-1 | few | TGCAGTGCTAGATCTTACTTGGGACAGCCGCCATCCTCCTACGAGCAGTACTTC | CSARSYLGQPPSSYEQYF
TRBJ2-1 | - | TRBV9 | - | TGTGCCAGCAGCGTCGGACCAGAGCAGTTCTTC | CASSVGPEQFF
TRBJ2-7 | - | TRBV28 | - | TGTGCCAGCAGCGCCCCTGTGGCGGCGCAAGCCGTCTACGAGCAGTACTTC | CASSAPVAAQAVYEQYF
TRBJ1-5 | - | TRBV7-8 | - | TGTGCCAGCAGTTACCTTGGCAGGGAGGGGAATCAGCCCCAGCATTTT | CASSYLGREGNQPQHF
TRBJ1-5 | - | TRBV2 | - | TGTGCCAGCAAGTGGGAGGTCAATCAGCCCCAGCATTTT | CASKWEVNQPQHF
TRBJ1-1 | TRBD1 | TRBV7-2 | - | TGTGCCAGCAGCAACCGACAGGGGAACACTGAAGCTTTCTTT | CASSNRQGNTEAFF
TRBJ1-5 | - | TRBV2 | - | TGTGCCAGCAGTGCCTATGAGAGCACCTCCAATCAGCCCCAGCATTTT | CASSAYESTSNQPQHF